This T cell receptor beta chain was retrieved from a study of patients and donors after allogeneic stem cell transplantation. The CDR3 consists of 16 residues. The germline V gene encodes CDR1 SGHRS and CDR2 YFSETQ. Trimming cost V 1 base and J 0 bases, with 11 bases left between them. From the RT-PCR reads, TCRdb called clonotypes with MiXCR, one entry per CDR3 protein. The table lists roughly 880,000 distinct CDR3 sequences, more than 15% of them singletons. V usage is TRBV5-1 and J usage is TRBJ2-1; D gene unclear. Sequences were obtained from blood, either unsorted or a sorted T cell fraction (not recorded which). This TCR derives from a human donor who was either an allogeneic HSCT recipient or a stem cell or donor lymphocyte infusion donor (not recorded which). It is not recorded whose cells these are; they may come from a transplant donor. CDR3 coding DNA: TGCGCCAGCAGCTTGAACCCCCGGAGCTCCTACAATGAGCAGTTCTTC. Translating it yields CASSLNPRSSYNEQFF. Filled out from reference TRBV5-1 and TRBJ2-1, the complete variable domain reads KAGVTQTPRYLIKTRGQQVTLSCSPISGHRSVSWYQQTPGQGLQFLFEYFSETQRNKGNFPGRFSGRQFSNSRSEMNVSTLELGDSALYLCASSLNPRSSYNEQFFGPGTRLTVL.